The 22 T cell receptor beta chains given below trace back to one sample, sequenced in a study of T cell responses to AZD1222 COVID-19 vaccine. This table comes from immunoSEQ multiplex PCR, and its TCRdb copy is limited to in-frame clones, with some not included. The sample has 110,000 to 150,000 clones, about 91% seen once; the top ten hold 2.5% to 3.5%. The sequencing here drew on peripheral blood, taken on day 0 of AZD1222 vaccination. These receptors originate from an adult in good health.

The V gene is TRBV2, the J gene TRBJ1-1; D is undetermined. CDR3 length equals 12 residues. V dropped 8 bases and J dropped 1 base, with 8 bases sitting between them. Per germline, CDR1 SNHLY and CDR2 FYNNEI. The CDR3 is CASRRENTEAFF. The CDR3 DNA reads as TGTGCCAGCCGGAGGGAGAACACTGAAGCTTTCTTT.

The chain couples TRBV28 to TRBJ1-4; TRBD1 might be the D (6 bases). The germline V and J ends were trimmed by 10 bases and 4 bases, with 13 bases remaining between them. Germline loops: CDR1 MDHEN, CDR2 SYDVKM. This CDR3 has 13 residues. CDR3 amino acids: CATHRDLNEKLFF. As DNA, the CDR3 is TGTGCCACCCACAGGGACCTTAATGAAAAACTGTTTTTT.

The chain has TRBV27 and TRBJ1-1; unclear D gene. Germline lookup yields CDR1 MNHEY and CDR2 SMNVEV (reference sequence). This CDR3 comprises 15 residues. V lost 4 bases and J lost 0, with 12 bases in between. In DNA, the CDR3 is TGTGCCAGCAGTTCCCACAGCCGATTGAACACTGAAGCTTTCTTT. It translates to CASSSHSRLNTEAFF.

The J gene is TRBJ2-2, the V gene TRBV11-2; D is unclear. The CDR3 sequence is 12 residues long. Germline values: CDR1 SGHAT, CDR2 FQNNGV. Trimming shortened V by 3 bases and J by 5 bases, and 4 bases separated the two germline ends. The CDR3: CASSLVTGELFF. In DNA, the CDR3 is TGTGCCAGCAGCTTGGTAACCGGGGAGCTGTTTTTT.

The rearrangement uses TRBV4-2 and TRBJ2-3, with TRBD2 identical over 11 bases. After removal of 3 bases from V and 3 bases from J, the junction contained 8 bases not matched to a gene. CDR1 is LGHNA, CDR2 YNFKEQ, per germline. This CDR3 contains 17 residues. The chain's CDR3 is CASSQTHSGGATDTQYF. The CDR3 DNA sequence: TGTGCCAGCAGCCAGACCCATAGCGGGGGGGCGACAGATACGCAGTATTTT.

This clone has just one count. In DNA, the CDR3 is TGTGCCAGCAGTTCAGGACTAGCGGGGGGTAAAGGCTACGAGCAGTACTTC. This sequence encodes CASSSGLAGGKGYEQYF. The rearrangement links TRBV2 to TRBJ2-7, with 14 bases identical to TRBD2. Germline loops: CDR1 SNHLY, CDR2 FYNNEI. The junction had 9 bases not matched to a gene; V was cut back by 5 bases and J by 3 bases. The CDR3 is 17 amino acids.

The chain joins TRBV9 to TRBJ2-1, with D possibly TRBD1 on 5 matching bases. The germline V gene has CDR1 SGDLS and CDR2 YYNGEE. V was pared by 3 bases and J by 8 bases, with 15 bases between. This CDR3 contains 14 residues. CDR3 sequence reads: CASSDPGPRDEQFF. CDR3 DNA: TGTGCCAGCAGCGACCCCGGGCCCAGGGATGAGCAGTTCTTC.

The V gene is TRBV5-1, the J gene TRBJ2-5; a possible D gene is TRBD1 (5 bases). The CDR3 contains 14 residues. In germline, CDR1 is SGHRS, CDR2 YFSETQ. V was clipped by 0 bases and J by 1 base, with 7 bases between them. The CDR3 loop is CASSLEGSQETQYF. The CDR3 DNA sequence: TGCGCCAGCAGCTTGGAGGGGTCCCAAGAGACCCAGTACTTC.

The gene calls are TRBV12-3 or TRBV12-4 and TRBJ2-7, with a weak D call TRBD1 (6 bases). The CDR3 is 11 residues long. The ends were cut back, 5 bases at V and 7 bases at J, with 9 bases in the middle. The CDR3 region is CASSRTDEQYF. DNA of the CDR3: TGTGCCAGCAGTAGGACAGATGAGCAGTACTTC.

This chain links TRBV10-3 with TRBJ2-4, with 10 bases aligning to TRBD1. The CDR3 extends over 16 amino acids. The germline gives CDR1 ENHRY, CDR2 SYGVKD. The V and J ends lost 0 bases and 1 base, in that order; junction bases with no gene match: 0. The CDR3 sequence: CAISESGQGAKNIQYF. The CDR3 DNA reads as TGTGCCATCAGTGAGTCGGGACAGGGGGCCAAAAACATTCAGTACTTC.

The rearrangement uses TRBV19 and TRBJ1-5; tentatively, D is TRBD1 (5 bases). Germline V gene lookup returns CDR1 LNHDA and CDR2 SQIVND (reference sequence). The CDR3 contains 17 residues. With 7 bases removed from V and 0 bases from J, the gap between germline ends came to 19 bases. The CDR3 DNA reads TGTGCCAGTACCCCGCGGGGGTTCTCCCTTAGCAATCAGCCCCAGCATTTT. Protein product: CASTPRGFSLSNQPQHF.

CDR3 in amino acids: CASSLLEWTGLTQETQYF. DNA for the CDR3: TGTGCCAGCAGTTTATTAGAGTGGACGGGGCTGACCCAAGAGACCCAGTACTTC. The chain combines TRBV28 with TRBJ2-5; possibly TRBD1 or TRBD2 for D (5 bases each). Between the trimmed V and J ends, which lost 1 base and 1 base, there was a span of 19 bases. Germline assignment: CDR1 MDHEN and CDR2 SYDVKM. CDR3 length: 18 amino acids.

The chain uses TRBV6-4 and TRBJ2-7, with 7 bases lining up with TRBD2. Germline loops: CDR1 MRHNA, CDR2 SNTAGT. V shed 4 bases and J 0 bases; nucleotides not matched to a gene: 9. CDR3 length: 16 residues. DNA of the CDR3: TGTGCCAGCAGTGGGAAAGCGGGGCAAAGCTCCTACGAGCAGTACTTC. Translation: CASSGKAGQSSYEQYF.

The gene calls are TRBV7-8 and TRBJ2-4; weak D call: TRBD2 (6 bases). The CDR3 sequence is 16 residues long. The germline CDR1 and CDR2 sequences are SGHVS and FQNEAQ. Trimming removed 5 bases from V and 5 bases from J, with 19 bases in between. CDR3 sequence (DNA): TGTGCCAGCAGCCACGGTGGGGGGACGGCCCAAAACATTCAGTACTTC. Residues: CASSHGGGTAQNIQYF.

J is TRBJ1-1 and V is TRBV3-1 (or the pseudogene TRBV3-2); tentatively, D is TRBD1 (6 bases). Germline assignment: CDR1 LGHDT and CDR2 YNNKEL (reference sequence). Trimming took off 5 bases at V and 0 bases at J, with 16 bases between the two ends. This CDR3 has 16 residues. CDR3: CASSTHNRAMNTEAFF. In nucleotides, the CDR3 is TGTGCCAGCAGCACCCATAACAGGGCTATGAACACTGAAGCTTTCTTT.

The CDR3 sequence: CASSETGHIQETQYF. The CDR3, as DNA: TGTGCCAGCTCCGAAACGGGACACATTCAAGAGACCCAGTACTTC. The chain is built from TRBV9 and TRBJ2-5; tentative D call: TRBD1 (6 bases). The CDR3 extends over 15 amino acids. Trimming pared 7 bases from V and 2 bases from J, leaving 18 bases between. Per germline, CDR1 SGDLS and CDR2 YYNGEE.

Here the CDR3 reads CASSGTGLAGGRETQYF. Written as DNA, the CDR3 is TGTGCCAGCAGCGGGACGGGACTAGCGGGGGGGCGAGAGACCCAGTACTTC. V is TRBV6-2 or TRBV6-3 and J is TRBJ2-5; 16 positions match TRBD2. Germline lookup yields CDR1 MNHEY and CDR2 SVGEGT. CDR3 size: 17 residues. V lost 6 bases to trimming and J lost 4 bases; unmatched junction nucleotides: 8.

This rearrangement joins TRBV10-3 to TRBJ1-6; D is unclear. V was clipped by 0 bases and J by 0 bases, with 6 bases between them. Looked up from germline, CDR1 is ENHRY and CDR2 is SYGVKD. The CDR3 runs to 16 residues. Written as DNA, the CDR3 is TGTGCCATCAGTGAGTCTGCTGCCTCCTATAATTCACCCCTCCACTTT. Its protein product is CAISESAASYNSPLHF.

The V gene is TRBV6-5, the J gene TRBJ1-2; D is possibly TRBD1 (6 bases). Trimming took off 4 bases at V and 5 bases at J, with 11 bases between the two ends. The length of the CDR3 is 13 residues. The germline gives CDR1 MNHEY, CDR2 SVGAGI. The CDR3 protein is CASSLDRIYGYTF. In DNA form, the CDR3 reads TGTGCCAGCAGTTTAGACAGGATTTATGGCTACACCTTC.

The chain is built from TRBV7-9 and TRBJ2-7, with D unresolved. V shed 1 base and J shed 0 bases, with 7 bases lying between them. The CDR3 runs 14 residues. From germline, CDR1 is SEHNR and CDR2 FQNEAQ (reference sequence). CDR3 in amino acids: CASSLDGDSYEQYF. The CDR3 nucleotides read TGTGCCAGCAGCTTAGACGGTGACTCCTACGAGCAGTACTTC.

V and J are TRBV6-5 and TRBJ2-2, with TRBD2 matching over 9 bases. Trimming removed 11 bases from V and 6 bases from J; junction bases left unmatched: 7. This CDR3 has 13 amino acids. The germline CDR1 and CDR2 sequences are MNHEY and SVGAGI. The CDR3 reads CACQAGGPGELFF. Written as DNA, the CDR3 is TGTGCCTGCCAAGCGGGGGGCCCCGGGGAGCTGTTTTTT.

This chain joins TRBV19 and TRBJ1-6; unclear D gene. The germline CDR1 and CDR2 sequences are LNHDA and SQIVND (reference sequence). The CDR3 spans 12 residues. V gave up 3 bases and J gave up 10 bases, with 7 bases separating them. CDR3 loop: CASSMGHSPLHF. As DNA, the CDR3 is TGTGCCAGTAGTATGGGCCACTCACCCCTCCACTTT.